This entry lists 12 T cell receptor beta chains sequenced from one sample in a study of T-cell reconstitution after alpha-beta-depleted transplantation in children. Researchers prepared the TCRbeta library using unique molecular identifiers, the study reports. TCRdb re-derived calls from the PCR reads in MiXCR, one entry per CDR3 protein. The table has a few hundred thousand distinct CDR3 sequences, around 12% seen once; the top ten hold about 6%. The material was PBMCs from the stem cell graft donor, obtained from the stem cell graft. The source is a human donor who donated a stem cell graft to a child with combined immunodeficiency.

There are a few counts of this clonotype. The chain couples TRBV7-2 to TRBJ2-7, with D unclear. Germline values: CDR1 SGHTA, CDR2 FQGNSA. With 1 base removed from V and 1 base from J, the gap between germline ends came to 11 bases. The CDR3 runs to 15 residues. The CDR3, as DNA: TGTGCCAGCAGCTTAGGTCTCCCTTCTTCCTACGAGCAGTACTTC. Translation gives CASSLGLPSSYEQYF.

This clonotype was seen a handful of times. V is TRBV6-1 and J is TRBJ2-3; D possibly uses TRBD1 or TRBD2 (5 bases each). The CDR3 is 14 amino acids. Deletions cut 6 bases from V and 2 bases from J, with 12 bases between. Germline loops: CDR1 MNHNS, CDR2 SASEGT. Written as DNA, the CDR3 is TGTGCCAGCAGCCGGGACCCCGTCACAGATACGCAGTATTTT. As protein: CASSRDPVTDTQYF.

This sequence joins TRBV12-3 or TRBV12-4 and TRBJ2-5, with D unresolved. The length of the CDR3 is 12 residues. V was trimmed by 3 bases and J by 4 bases, leaving 6 bases between them. The CDR3 region is CASSFLRETQYF. CDR3 nucleotide sequence: TGTGCCAGCAGTTTCTTACGAGAGACCCAGTACTTC.

This clonotype occurred many times. The chain uses TRBV6-5 and TRBJ2-7, with D unresolved. Trimming took off 2 bases at V and 3 bases at J, with 8 bases between the two ends. From germline, CDR1 is MNHEY and CDR2 SVGAGI. The CDR3 covers 13 residues. The CDR3: CASSYTLDYEQYF. The CDR3 DNA sequence: TGTGCCAGCAGTTACACCCTCGACTACGAGCAGTACTTC.

This clonotype has a handful of counts. The chain recombines TRBV15 with TRBJ2-1, with 8 bases fitting TRBD2. CDR3 length: 16 residues. V lost 7 bases, J lost 3 bases, and 11 bases stayed unmatched. Germline assignment: CDR1 LNHNV and CDR2 YYDKDF (reference sequence). CDR3 in amino acids: CATTRRGEGLYNEQFF. The CDR3 DNA sequence: TGTGCCACCACCCGGCGGGGGGAGGGCCTCTACAATGAGCAGTTCTTC.

This chain uses TRBV4-3 with TRBJ1-2; D is uncertain. The CDR3 is made up of 18 amino acids. V gave up 0 bases and J gave up 1 base, with 18 bases separating them. CDR1 is LGHNA, CDR2 YSLEER, per germline. The CDR3 spells CASSQDLSTVSINYGYTF. In nucleotides, the CDR3 is TGCGCCAGCAGCCAAGATTTGAGTACAGTATCCATTAACTATGGCTACACCTTC.

The chain couples TRBV12-5 to TRBJ2-3; 9 bases map to TRBD2. Germline V gene lookup returns CDR1 LGHNT and CDR2 FRNRAP. J gave up 5 bases and V 4 bases, and 7 bases lay outside the gene matches. The CDR3 contains 15 residues. The CDR3 DNA sequence: TGTGCTAGTGGTTCCGAGCGGGAGGCTAAAGATACGCAGTATTTT. Its protein is CASGSEREAKDTQYF.

The chain links TRBV6-2 or TRBV6-3 to TRBJ2-1; D not certain. Germline V gene sequence: CDR1 MNHEY, CDR2 SVGEGT. The CDR3 consists of 15 residues. V was trimmed by 3 bases and J by 0 bases, leaving 9 bases between them. In DNA, the CDR3 is TGTGCCAGCAGTTATGGCGAGAGCTCCTACAATGAGCAGTTCTTC. It encodes CASSYGESSYNEQFF.

This clonotype was seen only a few times. The CDR3 DNA reads TGTGCCAGCAGGTCTAGAGGGTCGGACTATGGCTACACCTTC. Translated, it gives CASRSRGSDYGYTF. The chain carries TRBV6-1 and TRBJ1-2; D unclear. The CDR3 length is 14 residues. Trimming pared 6 bases from V and 3 bases from J, leaving 14 bases between. Per germline, CDR1 MNHNS and CDR2 SASEGT.

This clonotype was observed many times. The chain joins TRBV12-3 or TRBV12-4 to TRBJ2-3; D is unclear. The CDR3 runs to 15 residues. Trimming took 8 bases from V and 7 from J, leaving 22 bases between them. The CDR3 coding sequence is TGTGCCAGCGTGCTAGGTAACACAGCGTCGAATACGCAGTATTTT. This gives the protein CASVLGNTASNTQYF.

This clonotype showed up many times. The J gene is TRBJ1-2, the V gene TRBV12-3 or TRBV12-4, with D possibly being TRBD1 (6 bases). V was pared by 8 bases and J by 4 bases, with 20 bases between. The CDR3 covers 15 residues. CDR3 in amino acids: CASGPGGRVSYGYTF. The CDR3, as DNA: TGTGCCAGCGGACCCGGGGGCAGGGTTAGCTATGGCTACACCTTC.

V is TRBV7-2 and J is TRBJ2-7; perhaps TRBD2 as D (6 bases). CDR1 and CDR2 (germline): SGHTA, FQGNSA. This CDR3 is 15 amino acids long. Deletions cut 1 base from V and 3 bases from J, with 13 bases between. The CDR3 DNA reads as TGTGCCAGCAGCTTAGGATCGGCGGGGAACTACGAGCAGTACTTC. This gives the protein CASSLGSAGNYEQYF.